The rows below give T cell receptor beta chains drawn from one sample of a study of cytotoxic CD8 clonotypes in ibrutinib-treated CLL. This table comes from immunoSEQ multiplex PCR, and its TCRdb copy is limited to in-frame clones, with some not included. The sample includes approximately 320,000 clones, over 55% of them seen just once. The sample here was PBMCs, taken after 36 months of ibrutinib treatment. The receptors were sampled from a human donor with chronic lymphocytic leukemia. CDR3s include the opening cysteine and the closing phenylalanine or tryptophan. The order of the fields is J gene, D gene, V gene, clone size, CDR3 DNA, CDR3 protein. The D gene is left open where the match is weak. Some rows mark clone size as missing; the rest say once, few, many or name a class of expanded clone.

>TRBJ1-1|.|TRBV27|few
TGTGCCAGCAGTATTACGGTGAACACTGAAGCTTTCTTT
CASSITVNTEAFF
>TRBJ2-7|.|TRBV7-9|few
TGTGCCCTCACTCGGGGCTACGAGCAGTACTTC
CALTRGYEQYF
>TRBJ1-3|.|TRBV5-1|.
TGCGCCAGCTGTCCGGACTCTGGAAACACCATATATTTT
CASCPDSGNTIYF
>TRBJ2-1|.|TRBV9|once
TGTGCCAGCAATGGGCGGTGGGAGAGTTCCTACAATGAGCAGTTCTTC
CASNGRWESSYNEQFF
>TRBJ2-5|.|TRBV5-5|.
TGTGCCAGCAGCTTGTTTAGCCTGAGCCAAGAGACCCAGTACTTC
CASSLFSLSQETQYF
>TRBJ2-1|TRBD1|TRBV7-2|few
TGTGCCAGCAGCTTAGCACAGGGGGCTGTCAATGAGCAGTTCTTC
CASSLAQGAVNEQFF
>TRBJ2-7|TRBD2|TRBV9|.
TGTGCCAGCAGCAAGGGACTAGCGGCCTACGAGCAGTACTTC
CASSKGLAAYEQYF
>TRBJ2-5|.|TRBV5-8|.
TGTGCCAGCAGCGCCGGATGGAGGGGGGAGACCCAGTACTTC
CASSAGWRGETQYF
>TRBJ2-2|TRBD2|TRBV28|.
TGTGCCAGCAGTCCCTTTGGACTAGCGGGAGGTATCAAGAACACCGGGGAGCTGTTTTTT
CASSPFGLAGGIKNTGELFF
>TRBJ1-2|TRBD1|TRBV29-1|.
TGCAGCTCAACAGGGGAAGGTGGCTATGGCTACACCTTC
CSSTGEGGYGYTF
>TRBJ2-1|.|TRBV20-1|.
TGCAGTGCTAGCCCGGGCAATGAGCAGTTCTTC
CSASPGNEQFF
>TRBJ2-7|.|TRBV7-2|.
TGTGCCAGCAGCTTAAAGCTCTCCTACGAGCAGTACTTC
CASSLKLSYEQYF
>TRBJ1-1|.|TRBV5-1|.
TGCGCCAGCAGCTCCAGGGTGAGGGACACTGAAGCTTTCTTT
CASSSRVRDTEAFF
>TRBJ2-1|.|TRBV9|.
TGTGCCAGTTCGCCCGGGGGTAGCTCCTACAATGAGCAGTTCTTC
CASSPGGSSYNEQFF
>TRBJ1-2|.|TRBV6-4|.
TGTGCCAGCAGTGACAGCGACCGCGGTGGGGGCTACACCTTC
CASSDSDRGGGYTF
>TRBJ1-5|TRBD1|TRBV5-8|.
TGTGCCAGCAGCGGAGGGACAGCTAGCAATCAGCCCCAGCATTTT
CASSGGTASNQPQHF
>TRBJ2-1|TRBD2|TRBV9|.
TGTGCCAGCAGTACCGGGACTAGTCGGGGGGATGAGCAGTTCTTC
CASSTGTSRGDEQFF
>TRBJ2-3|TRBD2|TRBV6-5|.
TGTGCCAGCAGTTTCGTAGCGGGAGGGGGGGATACGCAGTATTTT
CASSFVAGGGDTQYF
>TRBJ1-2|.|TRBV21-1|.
TGTGCCAGCAGCCCCAAAAGGGGGGCTTCCTATGGCTACACCTTC
CASSPKRGASYGYTF
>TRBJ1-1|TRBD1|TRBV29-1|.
TGCAGCGTTGAAGATCTTACAGGGGGCACTGAAGCTTTCTTT
CSVEDLTGGTEAFF
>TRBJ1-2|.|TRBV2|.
TGTGCCAGTATACAGGGATTTCCTAACTATGGCTACACCTTC
CASIQGFPNYGYTF
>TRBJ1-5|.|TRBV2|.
TGTGCCAGCAGTGATGGATCAAACGGGGTAGGTCAGCCCCAGCATTTT
CASSDGSNGVGQPQHF
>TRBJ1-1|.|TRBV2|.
TGTGCCAGCAGGGAGAGGACACTGAACACTGAAGCTTTCTTT
CASRERTLNTEAFF
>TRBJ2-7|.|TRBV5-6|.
TGTGCCAGCAGCTTGTCAAGAGGGGGATGGGCTGGGGAGCAGTACTTC
CASSLSRGGWAGEQYF
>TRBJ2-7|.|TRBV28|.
TGTGCCAGCTGGGACAATGGGGAGCAGTACTTC
CASWDNGEQYF
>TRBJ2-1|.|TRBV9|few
TGTGCCAGCAGCGTAGCTGGTCAGGTTGACTCAAATGAGCAGTTCTTC
CASSVAGQVDSNEQFF
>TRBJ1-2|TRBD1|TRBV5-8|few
TGTGCCAGCAGCCACAAAGGGACAGGGTCGGACTATGGCTACACCTTC
CASSHKGTGSDYGYTF
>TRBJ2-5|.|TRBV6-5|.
TGTGCCAGCAGCCCCGCCCTAAAGGAGACCCAGTACTTC
CASSPALKETQYF
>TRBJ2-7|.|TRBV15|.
TGTGCCACCAGCAGAGATGGGGGCCTCTCCTACGAGCAGTACTTC
CATSRDGGLSYEQYF
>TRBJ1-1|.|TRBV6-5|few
TGTGCCGTGGAGGGACCGTTGAACACTGAAGCTTTCTTT
CAVEGPLNTEAFF
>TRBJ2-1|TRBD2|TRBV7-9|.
TGTGCCAGCAGGACCGGGACTAGCGGGAGGGGGGAGCAGTTCTTC
CASRTGTSGRGEQFF
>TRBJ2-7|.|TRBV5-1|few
TGCGCCAGCAGCTTGGTGGCAGGAAAATACGAGCAGTACTTC
CASSLVAGKYEQYF
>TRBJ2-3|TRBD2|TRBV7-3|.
TGTGCCAGCAGCCCTCGTAGCGGGGTCGGCACAGATACGCAGTATTTT
CASSPRSGVGTDTQYF
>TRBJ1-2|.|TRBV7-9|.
TGTGCCAGCAGCTTATACACCCCAGGGTATAACTATGGCTACACCTTC
CASSLYTPGYNYGYTF
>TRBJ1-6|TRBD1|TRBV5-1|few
TGCGCCAGCAGCTTGGCCCTTGGGACAGGGGTTTCACCCCTCCACTTT
CASSLALGTGVSPLHF
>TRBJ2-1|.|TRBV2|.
TGTGCCAGCGGCACTATTCTCAATGAGCAGTTCTTC
CASGTILNEQFF
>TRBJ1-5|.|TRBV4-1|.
TGCGCCAGCAGCCCCTATGCCCAGGGGCAGATTTATAGCAATCAGCCCCAGCATTTT
CASSPYAQGQIYSNQPQHF
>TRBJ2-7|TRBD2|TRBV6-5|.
TGTGCCAGCAGTTACCATCCGGGACTAAACTACGAGCAGTACTTC
CASSYHPGLNYEQYF
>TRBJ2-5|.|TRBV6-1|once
TGTGCCAGCAATTTGGGTTTTGAGACCCAGTACTTC
CASNLGFETQYF
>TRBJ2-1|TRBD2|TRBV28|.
TGTGCCAGCAGTTTTTTTAGCGGGATCTTAAATGAGCAGTTCTTC
CASSFFSGILNEQFF
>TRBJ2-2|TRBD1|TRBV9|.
TGTGCCAGCAGCGGACGACAGGGTAGGACCGGGGAGCTGTTTTTT
CASSGRQGRTGELFF
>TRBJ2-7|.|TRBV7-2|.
TGTGCCAGCAGCTTAGTTACCAACCCCGGGTCCTACGAGCAGTACTTC
CASSLVTNPGSYEQYF
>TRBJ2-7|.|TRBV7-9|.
TGTGCCAGCAGCCCACCAGGAGCAGGAGACATTTCCTACGAGCAGTACTTC
CASSPPGAGDISYEQYF
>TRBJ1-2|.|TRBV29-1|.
TGCAGCGTTGATAGCTTTCTTGATGGCTACACCTTC
CSVDSFLDGYTF
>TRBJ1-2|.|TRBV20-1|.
TGCAGTGCCACGGCAGGGAGCGGCTACACCTTC
CSATAGSGYTF
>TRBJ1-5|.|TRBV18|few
TGTGCCAGCTCACCAGGCACAGCAAATCAGCCCCAGCATTTT
CASSPGTANQPQHF
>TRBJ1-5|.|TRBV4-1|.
TGCGCCAGCAGCCATTACCAGGGTGCGGGCGGCAATCAGCCCCAGCATTTT
CASSHYQGAGGNQPQHF
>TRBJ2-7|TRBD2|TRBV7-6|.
TGTGCCAGCAGCTTACTAGCGGGAGAGACCTACGAGCAGTACTTC
CASSLLAGETYEQYF
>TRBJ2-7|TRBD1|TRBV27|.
TGTGCCAGCAGTTTGGGACAGAGATCCGACAGCTCCTACGAGCAGTACTTC
CASSLGQRSDSSYEQYF
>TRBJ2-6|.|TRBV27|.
TGTGCCAGCAGTTCCCCAAGCTCTGGGGCCAACGTCCTGACTTTC
CASSSPSSGANVLTF
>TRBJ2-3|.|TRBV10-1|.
TGCGCCAGCAGTGAGTCAGGGCACTTCACAGATACGCAGTATTTT
CASSESGHFTDTQYF
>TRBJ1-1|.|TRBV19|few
TGTGCCAGTAGTATAGCAGGGATCTTGAACACTGAAGCTTTCTTT
CASSIAGILNTEAFF
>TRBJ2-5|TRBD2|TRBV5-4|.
TGTGCCAGCAGCGAGGGGACTAGCGGGGCATTTGAGACCCAGTACTTC
CASSEGTSGAFETQYF
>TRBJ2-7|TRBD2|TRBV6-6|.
TGTGCCAGCAGTTACCCCGGGAGGGGATACTACGAGCAGTACTTC
CASSYPGRGYYEQYF